These 30 T cell receptor beta chains share one sample of origin, sequenced in a study of metastatic and nonmetastatic thyroid tumors. Thyroid surgery was performed in patients who had received no treatment beforehand. TCRdb re-called the PCR reads via MiXCR. The sample has around 70,000 clones; about 17% are singletons. Material for sequencing was blood. Receptors were obtained from a female donor with papillary thyroid cancer or a benign thyroid nodule (not recorded which). Some clones in this sample may be carry-over from other donors' samples.

The chain combines TRBV18 with TRBJ2-7, with 9 bases that match TRBD1. CDR1 and CDR2 (germline): KGHSH, LQKENI. V dropped 2 bases and J dropped 4; count of bases not matched to a gene: 3. This CDR3 spans 14 amino acids. CDR3 residues: CASSPRQGGYEQYF. The DNA for the CDR3 is TGTGCCAGCTCACCAAGACAGGGGGGGTACGAGCAGTACTTC.

As to this clone: Compared with germline, one end of the junction differs, possibly owing to a read error. V usage is TRBV5-4 and J usage is TRBJ2-3, with 10 bases fitting TRBD2. CDR3 length: 16 amino acids. Germline V gene sequence: CDR1 SGHNT, CDR2 YYREEE (reference sequence). For the CDR3, the DNA is TGTTCCAGCAGCTGGACTAGCGGAGCTAGCACAGATACGCAGTATTTT. Translation: CSSSWTSGASTDTQYF.

This clone was seen ten or more times. The germline gene is not matched at one end of the junction; a read error may be the cause. The V call is TRBV11-2, the J call TRBJ1-1; 9 bases are shared with TRBD1. The CDR3 runs 14 residues. The germline V gene has CDR1 SGHAT and CDR2 FQNNGV. The CDR3 bases are TGTGCCAGCAGGTCGACAGGGGGGGGAACTGAAGCTTCCTTT. Translation: CASRSTGGGTEASF.

This clone was counted at least ten times. The gene calls are TRBV6-1 and TRBJ2-4, with 10 nucleotides matching TRBD2. This CDR3 spans 15 amino acids. V gave up 5 bases and J gave up 1 base; unmatched junction bases: 2. In germline, CDR1 is MNHNS, CDR2 SASEGT. The DNA for the CDR3 is TGTGCCAGCAGTAAACTAGCGGGGGCCAAAAACATTCAGTACTTC. It yields the protein CASSKLAGAKNIQYF.

This clone has ten or more counts. The CDR3 sequence is CASSRVSGGSTGELFF. In DNA form, the CDR3 reads TGTGCCAGCAGCCGGGTCAGTGGTGGGTCCACCGGGGAGCTGTTTTTT. The chain joins TRBV3-1 to TRBJ2-2; D remains unclear. Germline lookup yields CDR1 LGHDT and CDR2 YNNKEL (reference sequence). The CDR3 is 16 residues long. V was clipped by 4 bases and J by 4 bases, with 16 bases between them.

Ten or more counts support this clone. The chain joins TRBV6-1 to TRBJ1-4, with no clear D. Germline V gene sequence: CDR1 MNHNS, CDR2 SASEGT. The CDR3 covers 14 residues. Between the trimmed V and J ends, which lost 5 bases and 8 bases, there was a span of 15 bases. The CDR3 coding sequence is TGTGCCAGCAGTTTTTCCAATTCGGGGGAAAAACTGTTTTTT. Its protein product is CASSFSNSGEKLFF.

This clone showed up just a few times. V usage is TRBV6-4 and J usage is TRBJ1-2, with D maybe TRBD1 (6 bases). There are 14 residues in the CDR3. The germline CDR1 and CDR2 sequences are MRHNA and SNTAGT. V shed 6 bases and J shed 6 bases, with 17 bases lying between them. Written as DNA, the CDR3 is TGTGCCAGCAGGCAAGACGAACAGGGACATGGCTACACCTTC. Translation: CASRQDEQGHGYTF.

This clone showed up many times. The V call is TRBV2, the J call TRBJ1-1, with D unclear. With 2 bases removed from V and 5 bases from J, the gap between germline ends came to 9 bases. Germline V gene sequence: CDR1 SNHLY, CDR2 FYNNEI. The CDR3 has 13 residues. Written as DNA, the CDR3 is TGTGCCAGCAGTGAACGGGAAGGAACTGAAGCTTTCTTT. Translation gives CASSEREGTEAFF. Complete variable domain (other parts from reference TRBV2 and TRBJ1-1): EPEVTQTPSHQVTQMGQEVILRCVPISNHLYFYWYRQILGQKVEFLVSFYNNEISEKSEIFDDQFSVERPDGSNFTLKIRSTKLEDSAMYFCASSEREGTEAFFGQGTRLTVV.

There are many counts of this clone. This chain uses TRBV7-8 with TRBJ1-5, with 8 nucleotides matching TRBD1. This CDR3 is 16 amino acids long. CDR1 SGHVS and CDR2 FQNEAQ come from the germline V gene. The V segment lost 2 bases and the J segment 6 bases; nucleotides outside the gene matches: 9. CDR3: CASSLYGQGAIQPQHF. In DNA, the CDR3 is TGTGCCAGCAGCTTATATGGCCAGGGGGCTATTCAGCCCCAGCATTTT.

The sample holds many counts of this clone. This sample also contains other DNA sequences that code for the same CDR3. V and J are TRBV6-4 and TRBJ2-3; TRBD2 matches at 12 bases. V lost 4 bases to trimming and J lost 4 bases; unmatched junction nucleotides: 15. This CDR3 has 19 residues. Per germline, CDR1 MRHNA and CDR2 SNTAGT. This CDR3 is CASSARLAGVFEDSDTQYF. DNA for the CDR3: TGTGCCAGCAGTGCTCGACTAGCGGGAGTTTTTGAGGATTCAGATACGCAGTATTTT.

The table lists this clone with many counts. This chain links TRBV6-5 with TRBJ2-1, with D tentatively TRBD2 (5 bases). From germline, CDR1 is MNHEY and CDR2 SVGAGI. The length of the CDR3 is 16 residues. V lost 0 bases and J 0 bases, leaving 9 bases between the germline ends. DNA of the CDR3: TGTGCCAGCAGTTACTCGCTAGCAGACTCCTACAATGAGCAGTTCTTC. Protein: CASSYSLADSYNEQFF.

This chain links TRBV28 with TRBJ2-7; D uncertain. Trimming removed 8 bases at V and 1 base at J, with 15 bases between. The CDR3 is 14 residues long. In germline, CDR1 is MDHEN, CDR2 SYDVKM. The DNA of the CDR3 is TGTGCCAGCCGTCCAACAGTGTTGTCCTACGAGCAGTACTTC. Encoded protein: CASRPTVLSYEQYF.

This clone has a count of ten or more. CDR3 coding DNA: TGTGCCACCAGTGAGCGACTAGCGGGAGGTGCAGATACGCAGTATTTT. It is translated as CATSERLAGGADTQYF. The chain joins TRBV24-1 to TRBJ2-3; 13 bases line up with TRBD2. There are 16 residues in the CDR3. With V trimmed by 4 bases and J by 4 bases, 4 bases remained unmatched. CDR1 is KGHDR, CDR2 SFDVKD, per germline.

On this clone: At one end the junction does not follow the germline gene, possibly because of a read error. This chain connects TRBV11-2 to TRBJ2-2, with D maybe TRBD1 (6 bases). This CDR3 has 16 amino acids. From germline, CDR1 is SGHAT and CDR2 FQNNGV. The CDR3 DNA follows: TGTGCCAGCAGCCCCCGGACAGCCCAGAACCCCGGGGAGCTGTTTTTT. Amino acids: CASSPRTAQNPGELFF.

This clone has a count of ten or more. The chain combines TRBV6-6 with TRBJ2-1; TRBD2 matches at 12 bases. The CDR3 is 17 residues long. Germline loops: CDR1 MNHNY, CDR2 SVGAGI (reference sequence). V lost 0 bases and J lost 1; bases outside the gene matches: 1. CDR3 in amino acids: CASSYSGLAGSYNEQFF. CDR3 nucleotide sequence: TGTGCCAGCAGTTACTCAGGACTAGCGGGGTCCTACAATGAGCAGTTCTTC.

This clone was counted many times. This chain connects TRBV4-1 to TRBJ2-5, with 10 nucleotides matching TRBD2. Germline trimming cut 1 base from V and 7 bases from J; bases unmatched to any gene: 9. CDR3 length: 16 residues. The germline CDR1 and CDR2 sequences are MGHRA and YSYEKL. The chain's CDR3 is CASSQVRAGGPGTQYF. The CDR3 DNA reads as TGCGCCAGCAGCCAAGTGAGAGCGGGAGGGCCGGGGACCCAGTACTTC.

Only a few counts were recorded for this clone. V usage is TRBV2 and J usage is TRBJ2-7; D perhaps matches TRBD1 (5 bases). The CDR3 loop spans 12 amino acids. Germline assignment: CDR1 SNHLY and CDR2 FYNNEI. The V and J ends lost 7 bases and 2 bases respectively, with 9 bases between them. The CDR3 region has the DNA TGTGCCAGCACCGACAGTACCTACGAGCAGTACTTC. Its translation: CASTDSTYEQYF. The full variable domain, in which reference TRBV2 and TRBJ2-7 provide the parts outside the CDR3, is EPEVTQTPSHQVTQMGQEVILRCVPISNHLYFYWYRQILGQKVEFLVSFYNNEISEKSEIFDDQFSVERPDGSNFTLKIRSTKLEDSAMYFCASTDSTYEQYFGPGTRLTVT.

Many counts were recorded for this clone. This chain joins TRBV20-1 and TRBJ2-7; 8 bases fit TRBD1. This CDR3 contains 16 residues. V shed 3 bases and J 4 bases; nucleotides not matched to a gene: 14. CDR1 DFQATT and CDR2 SNEGSKA come from the germline V gene (reference sequence). CDR3 bases: TGCAGTGCTAGCCCCCCCCCCGGGACAGGATTTTACGAGCAGTACTTC. It codes for CSASPPPGTGFYEQYF.

This clone was recorded many times. The V call is TRBV7-8, the J call TRBJ2-2; either TRBD1 or TRBD2 may supply D (5 bases each). The germline CDR1 and CDR2 sequences are SGHVS and FQNEAQ. This CDR3 contains 18 residues. V lost 7 bases and J 4 bases, leaving 25 bases between the germline ends. The CDR3 spells CASTLGASWNRFTGELFF. The DNA for the CDR3 is TGTGCCAGCACCCTTGGGGCTAGCTGGAATAGGTTCACCGGGGAGCTGTTTTTT. The variable domain in full, with the rest retrieved from reference TRBV7-8 and TRBJ2-2, is GAGVSQSPRYKVAKRGQDVALRCDPISGHVSLFWYQQALGQGPEFLTYFQNEAQLDKSGLPSDRFFAERPEGSVSTLKIQRTQQEDSAVYLCASTLGASWNRFTGELFFGEGSRLTVL.

This clone was picked up many times. The same CDR3 is also encoded by other DNA sequences in this sample. V usage is TRBV7-6 and J usage is TRBJ2-1, with D perhaps being TRBD1 or TRBD2 (5 bases each). Trimming pared 2 bases from V and 0 bases from J, leaving 11 bases between. Germline CDR1 SGHVS, CDR2 FNYEAQ. The CDR3 consists of 16 residues. The CDR3 DNA reads as TGTGCCAGCAGCTTACGGGGCTTACGCTCCTACAATGAGCAGTTCTTC. Its protein product is CASSLRGLRSYNEQFF.

This clone appeared many times. The CDR3 loop reads CSVAWGGNEQFF. CDR3 DNA sequence: TGCAGCGTTGCCTGGGGGGGCAATGAGCAGTTCTTC. This chain links TRBV29-1 with TRBJ2-1; TRBD2 agrees at 7 bases. V lost 4 bases to trimming and J lost 6 bases; unmatched junction nucleotides: 3. The CDR3 sequence is 12 residues long. Germline CDR1 is SQVTM and CDR2 is ANQGSEA.

This clone was detected many times. The V and J genes are TRBV25-1 and TRBJ1-1; unclear D gene. Germline lookup yields CDR1 MGHDK and CDR2 SYGVNS. The CDR3 totals 11 residues. V lost 3 bases to trimming and J lost 10 bases, with 9 bases between them. The CDR3 DNA is TGTGCCAGCAGTGATACTGGAAGAGCTTTCTTT. Residues: CASSDTGRAFF.

This clone was observed at least ten times. This rearrangement joins TRBV6-1 to TRBJ2-1, with D possibly matching TRBD2 (5 bases). Germline CDR1 reads MNHNS; CDR2 reads SASEGT. The CDR3 sequence is 13 residues long. V lost 6 bases to trimming and J lost 9 bases, with 15 bases between them. CDR3 coding DNA: TGTGCCAGCAGCCTCGGACTGTTTGGTGAGCAGTTCTTC. Translated, it gives CASSLGLFGEQFF.

This clone was detected ten times or more. The chain uses TRBV10-3 and TRBJ2-7, with 12 positions matching TRBD2. The V gene's germline CDR1 is ENHRY and CDR2 SYGVKD. The V gene end was trimmed by 2 bases and the J gene end by 3 bases; junction bases not matched to a gene: 2. The CDR3 has 15 residues. The CDR3 here is CAISEGLAGIYEQYF. The DNA of the CDR3 is TGTGCCATCAGTGAGGGACTAGCGGGGATCTACGAGCAGTACTTC.

This clone was counted only a few times. The chain has TRBV27 and TRBJ1-2; TRBD1 is a possible D gene (6 bases). The ends were cut back, 6 bases at V and 6 bases at J, with 26 bases in the middle. Germline V CDR1 and CDR2: MNHEY, SMNVEV (reference sequence). This CDR3 is built from 17 residues. CDR3 DNA: TGTGCCAGCAGCTACCGGGACACGGACTCTAGGATGCATGGCTACACCTTC. Encoded protein: CASSYRDTDSRMHGYTF.

This sequence joins TRBV20-1 and TRBJ2-7; a possible D gene is TRBD1 (6 bases). V shed 4 bases and J shed 0 bases, with 16 bases lying between them. The CDR3 runs 15 residues. CDR1 and CDR2 (germline): DFQATT, SNEGSKA (reference sequence). CDR3 nucleotide sequence: TGCAGTGCTATCCCAGGGGAAGGGGGCTCCTACGAGCAGTACTTC. Translating gives CSAIPGEGGSYEQYF.

At least ten counts were recorded for this clone. The CDR3 reads CASKDRKDGYTF. The DNA of the CDR3 is TGTGCCAGCAAGGACAGGAAGGATGGCTACACCTTC. This sequence joins TRBV27 and TRBJ1-2; TRBD1 aligns across 7 bases. CDR3 length: 12 residues. J was trimmed by 6 bases and V by 7 bases; bases with no gene match: 5. The germline gives CDR1 MNHEY, CDR2 SMNVEV (reference sequence).

This clone was seen repeatedly, ten times or more. The gene calls are TRBV6-1 and TRBJ1-1, with D possibly being TRBD1 (5 bases). This CDR3 is 13 amino acids long. With 8 bases removed from V and 0 bases from J, the gap between germline ends came to 10 bases. Germline V gene data show CDR1 as MNHNS and CDR2 as SASEGT. The CDR3 coding sequence is TGTGCCAGCGTGGGACTTATGAACACTGAAGCTTTCTTT. Amino acid sequence: CASVGLMNTEAFF.

The table lists this clone with many counts. The V and J genes are TRBV6-2 or TRBV6-3 and TRBJ2-1, with D possibly matching TRBD1 (5 bases). The CDR3 is made up of 16 amino acids. Per germline, CDR1 MNHEY and CDR2 SVGEGT. With 5 bases removed from V and 3 bases from J, the gap between germline ends came to 17 bases. The CDR3 reads CASSGAHGNFYNEQFF. The CDR3 nucleotides are TGTGCCAGCAGTGGGGCACACGGAAATTTCTACAATGAGCAGTTCTTC.

The table lists this clone with many counts. In DNA form, the CDR3 reads TGTGCCATCAGTGACAGTGGGGCACGGTCAGAACAGGGCTACACCTTC. This encodes CAISDSGARSEQGYTF. The chain recombines TRBV10-3 with TRBJ1-2; D perhaps matches TRBD1 (5 bases). The V and J ends lost 3 bases and 8 bases respectively, with 22 bases between them. This CDR3 contains 16 residues. The V gene's germline CDR1 is ENHRY and CDR2 SYGVKD.